Following are 21 T cell receptor beta chains from one sample sequenced in a study of T cells in Graves' hyperthyroidism and ophthalmopathy (dated by TCRdb to between 2018 and 2021). Libraries were built with multiplex PCR. The sequencer was an Illumina HiSeq 2000. The TCR beta CDR3 regions were amplified from RNA transcripts. The first round of RT-PCR for the TCR CDR3 was performed with the HTBI primer set and the Qiagen OneStep RT-PCR kit. TCRdb reran the public reads through fastp at Q25 and MiXCR, keeping productive beta chains. Identical CDR3 protein sequences are pooled into one entry, listed with their most common genes and DNA. The sample table contains 100,000 to 130,000 distinct CDR3 sequences; only one count was recorded for about 16% of them. The ten largest clones capture around two fifths of the sample. The sample was blood. Receptors originate from a woman aged 45-60 years with Graves' hyperthyroidism.

This clonotype was observed many times. The chain is built from TRBV6-1 and TRBJ2-5, with D unresolved. The V end was cut by 5 bases, the J end by 4 bases, with 11 bases between. This CDR3 is 13 amino acids long. Germline V gives CDR1 MNHNS, CDR2 SASEGT. The CDR3 coding sequence is TGTGCCAGCAGTACGGGCCTGGGAGAGACCCAGTACTTC. Translating it yields CASSTGLGETQYF.

This clonotype occurred many times. The rearrangement uses TRBV24-1 and TRBJ2-2; weak D call: TRBD2 (6 bases). CDR1 KGHDR and CDR2 SFDVKD come from the germline V gene. The V and J ends lost 2 bases and 4 bases respectively, with 13 bases between them. The length of the CDR3 is 16 residues. Here the CDR3 DNA reads TGTGCCACCAGTGATTCGACCAGCGGGTTCACCGGGGAGCTGTTTTTT. Amino acid sequence: CATSDSTSGFTGELFF.

This clonotype was counted many times. This sequence joins TRBV6-1 and TRBJ2-7; D possibly corresponds to TRBD2 (5 bases). V shed 6 bases and J shed 6 bases, with 21 bases lying between them. The length of the CDR3 is 15 residues. The germline V gene encodes CDR1 MNHNS and CDR2 SASEGT. The CDR3 DNA reads as TGTGCCAGCAGGGGTTCGGCTAGCTTTGGGCTCGAGCAGTACTTC. It codes for CASRGSASFGLEQYF.

This clonotype was picked up many times. The V gene is TRBV19, the J gene TRBJ2-3, with D maybe TRBD2 (5 bases). Per the germline V gene, CDR1 is LNHDA and CDR2 is SQIVND (reference sequence). Trimming removed 4 bases from V and 4 bases from J, with 9 bases in between. The CDR3 loop spans 13 amino acids. DNA of the CDR3: TGTGCCAGTAGTAGAAATAGCGCAGATACGCAGTATTTT. This gives the protein CASSRNSADTQYF.

The gene calls are TRBV19 and TRBJ2-1, with D perhaps matching TRBD1 or TRBD2 (6 bases each). V lost 10 bases and J 8 bases, leaving 30 bases between the germline ends. CDR3 size: 17 residues. Per the germline V gene, CDR1 is LNHDA and CDR2 is SQIVND (reference sequence). The CDR3 protein is CATRLDGSYSGGDEQFF. CDR3 DNA sequence: TGTGCCACCCGACTAGACGGTTCCTACTCTGGGGGCGATGAGCAGTTCTTC.

The CDR3 DNA reads TGTGCCAGCAGTTCGGGACTAGCGGGCATTATGCATGAGCAGTTCTTC. It is translated as CASSSGLAGIMHEQFF. V usage is TRBV28 and J usage is TRBJ2-1, with 12 bases matching TRBD2. Germline CDR1 reads MDHEN; CDR2 reads SYDVKM. V was clipped by 4 bases and J by 8 bases; unmatched bases: 9. The CDR3 is 16 residues long.

In this sample, this clonotype turned up many times. The chain recombines TRBV20-1 with TRBJ2-7; a weak D match, TRBD1 (5 bases). CDR3 size: 12 residues. V lost 8 bases, J lost 5 bases, and 16 bases lay in between. CDR1 and CDR2 from the germline V gene are DFQATT and SNEGSKA (reference sequence). CDR3 sequence (DNA): TGCAGTACTCAGAGCATAGGGGACGAGCAGTACTTC. Translating gives CSTQSIGDEQYF.

This clonotype has at least ten counts. The V and J genes are TRBV2 and TRBJ2-5; 7 bases match TRBD1. The length of the CDR3 is 15 residues. CDR1 SNHLY and CDR2 FYNNEI come from the germline V gene. V lost 5 bases and J lost 2; bases outside the gene matches: 8. The CDR3 sequence: CASSFSGQIQETQYF. The CDR3 DNA reads TGTGCCAGCAGTTTTTCGGGACAGATACAAGAGACCCAGTACTTC.

This clonotype was counted ten times or more. The chain couples TRBV6-1 to TRBJ2-1, with TRBD2 matching 9 bases. The germline gives CDR1 MNHNS, CDR2 SASEGT. With 8 bases clipped from V and 5 bases from J, the junction kept 7 bases outside the gene matches. The CDR3 totals 14 residues. CDR3 amino acids: CASGWAGGHNEQFF. The CDR3 bases are TGTGCCAGCGGTTGGGCGGGAGGGCACAATGAGCAGTTCTTC.

At least ten counts were recorded for this clonotype. The chain carries TRBV6-1 and TRBJ1-1; D is perhaps TRBD1 (5 bases). This CDR3 is 11 amino acids long. Trimming left V 5 bases short and J 8 bases short, with 9 bases between. Looked up from germline, CDR1 is MNHNS and CDR2 is SASEGT. CDR3 coding DNA: TGTGCCAGCAGTAAAAGGGGCGAAGCTTTCTTT. Protein: CASSKRGEAFF.

This chain's CDR3 is CASSPPSGRWNIQYF. Here the CDR3 DNA reads TGTGCCAGCAGCCCCCCCAGCGGGAGATGGAACATTCAGTACTTC. The chain employs TRBV7-8 and TRBJ2-4, with 8 bases identical to TRBD2. Germline CDR1 and CDR2: SGHVS and FQNEAQ. The CDR3 spans 15 residues. V gave up 5 bases and J gave up 7 bases; unmatched junction bases: 10.

V and J are TRBV29-1 and TRBJ2-1, with 7 bases that match TRBD1. This CDR3 is 17 amino acids long. Germline-derived CDR1 and CDR2 are SQVTM and ANQGSEA. The ends lost 4 bases at V and 7 bases at J; junction bases unmatched: 19. This chain's CDR3 is CSVVPRGQAGGYNEQFF. CDR3 sequence (DNA): TGCAGCGTTGTCCCCCGAGGGCAAGCAGGGGGTTATAATGAGCAGTTCTTC.

This clonotype appeared many times. The rearrangement uses TRBV2 and TRBJ2-7; unclear D gene. Per the germline V gene, CDR1 is SNHLY and CDR2 is FYNNEI. V lost 4 bases and J 5 bases, leaving 15 bases between the germline ends. This CDR3 spans 14 amino acids. The CDR3 bases are TGTGCCAGCAGTGTTCAGGCAGGTTGGCACGAGCAGTACGTC. Its protein is CASSVQAGWHEQYV.

At least ten counts were recorded for this clonotype. The chain is built from TRBV29-1 and TRBJ2-7; 7 nucleotides match TRBD1. Germline assignment: CDR1 SQVTM and CDR2 ANQGSEA. This CDR3 has 15 amino acids. V shed 5 bases, J shed 3 bases, and the junction held 13 bases outside the gene matches. The CDR3 region is CSVFARQGPNYEQYF. The CDR3 bases are TGCAGCGTTTTCGCCCGACAGGGTCCCAACTACGAGCAGTACTTC.

Ten or more counts support this clonotype. V usage is TRBV28 and J usage is TRBJ2-7, with 13 bases matching TRBD2. Germline CDR1 MDHEN, CDR2 SYDVKM. Germline trimming cut 10 bases from V and 3 bases from J; bases unmatched to any gene: 6. The CDR3 has 14 amino acids. This CDR3 reads CATRTSGSFYEQYF. The CDR3 nucleotides read TGTGCCACCCGGACTAGCGGGAGCTTCTACGAGCAGTACTTC.

This clonotype was seen at least ten times. J is TRBJ1-1 and V is TRBV19, with 10 bases that match TRBD1. The V gene's germline CDR1 is LNHDA and CDR2 SQIVND (reference sequence). The CDR3 contains 14 residues. Germline trimming cut 5 bases from V and 4 bases from J; bases unmatched to any gene: 4. This CDR3 is CASSLDRGGTEAFF. CDR3 DNA: TGTGCCAGTAGTTTGGACAGGGGGGGCACTGAAGCTTTCTTT.

This sequence joins TRBV7-3 and TRBJ2-3; TRBD2 matches at 13 bases. This CDR3 contains 19 residues. Germline CDR1 SGHTA, CDR2 FQGTGA. J lost 2 bases, V lost 2 bases, and 10 bases had no gene match. The CDR3 coding sequence is TGTGCCAGCAGCTTACACGGGACTAGCGGGAACTCTCCCACAGATACGCAGTATTTT. It codes for CASSLHGTSGNSPTDTQYF.

At least ten counts were recorded for this clonotype. The chain combines TRBV12-3 or TRBV12-4 with TRBJ1-1; D is undetermined. Trimming pared 4 bases from V and 8 bases from J, leaving 14 bases between. The CDR3 loop spans 13 amino acids. CDR3 in amino acids: CASSSTRSLEAFF. CDR3 DNA: TGTGCCAGCAGTTCAACCCGGAGCCTCGAAGCTTTCTTT.

This clonotype was counted at least ten times. The chain couples TRBV5-1 to TRBJ1-1, with D hard to call. Germline CDR1 reads SGHRS; CDR2 reads YFSETQ. The CDR3 loop spans 14 amino acids. V was cut by 0 bases and J by 1 base, with 7 bases left in between. The CDR3 region is CASSLETKNTEAFF. The DNA of the CDR3 is TGCGCCAGCAGCTTGGAAACTAAGAACACTGAAGCTTTCTTT.

Many counts were recorded for this clonotype. V gene TRBV7-9 combines with J gene TRBJ2-3, with no clear D. Germline CDR1 is SEHNR and CDR2 is FQNEAQ (reference sequence). The CDR3 is made up of 16 amino acids. The V end lost 3 bases, the J end lost 0 bases, and 13 bases lay between the germline ends. The CDR3 here is CASSLGSNPSTDTQYF. The CDR3 region has the DNA TGTGCCAGCAGCTTGGGTAGCAACCCTAGCACAGATACGCAGTATTTT.

Only a few counts were recorded for this clonotype. At one end the junction does not follow the germline gene, possibly because of a read error. V is TRBV13 and J is TRBJ2-1, with a tentative D call TRBD2 (5 bases). This CDR3 has 15 residues. Germline CDR1 and CDR2: PRHDT and FYEKMQ (reference sequence). The DNA for the CDR3 is TGTGCCACCAGCAGAGCGGCGGGTTCCTACAATGAGCAGTTCTTC. Translated: CATSRAAGSYNEQFF.